This TCR beta chain is from a study of blood T cell repertoires in COVID-19. Germline lookup yields CDR1 MDHEN and CDR2 SYDVKM. This CDR3 is built from 14 residues. Trimming removed 8 bases at V and 5 bases at J, with 16 bases between. Repertoires were generated with immunoSEQ multiplex PCR, while TCRdb's copy carries only in-frame clones and drops some. The table records about 130,000 clones, roughly three quarters of them present only once. The sample was peripheral blood. This TCR derives from a man older than 75 with acute or convalescent COVID-19. V usage is TRBV28 and J usage is TRBJ1-3, with D perhaps matching TRBD1 (6 bases). CDR3 residues: CASQGDGGRNTIYF. The CDR3 DNA reads TGTGCCAGCCAGGGAGATGGGGGCAGAAACACCATATATTTT.